These T cell receptor beta chains were read from a single sample in a study of siplizumab effects on memory and regulatory T cells. Data came from immunoSEQ multiplex PCR; TCRdb stores just in-frame clones and leaves some out. The table shows about 100,000 clones, with about 91% occurring only once. What was sequenced was CD4+ T cells sorted from blood. The receptors shown here come from a human donor in good health. Some clones in this sample may be carry-over from other donors' samples. The CDR3 runs from the conserved cysteine through the conserved F or W. A D gene is named only where the DNA matches it firmly. The size field is filled for only some rows; it gives once, few, many or a size class.

TRBV18	-	-	12	TRBJ2-2	TGTGCCAGCTCACCAGGTGTGCGGGAGCTGTTTTTT	CASSPGVRELFF
TRBV19	-	-	17	TRBJ1-5	TGTGCCAGTAGTGTGAGGAATCTGGTGTATAGCAATCAGCCCCAGCATTTT	CASSVRNLVYSNQPQHF
TRBV21-1	-	-	15	TRBJ1-2	TGTGCCAGCAGCAAGAACAGGGCGGGTAACTATGGCTACACCTTC	CASSKNRAGNYGYTF
TRBV6-5	-	TRBD2	14	TRBJ2-5	TGTGCCAGCACCGAAAGCGGGGTTCAAGAGACCCAGTACTTC	CASTESGVQETQYF
TRBV7-3	-	-	14	TRBJ1-1	TGTGCCAGCAGCTTAACGGCGCAGCTCACTGAAGCTTTCTTT	CASSLTAQLTEAFF
TRBV6-5	-	TRBD1	15	TRBJ1-2	TGTGCCAGCAGTAACGACAGGGGGGGTAACTATGGCTACACCTTC	CASSNDRGGNYGYTF
TRBV10-3	-	TRBD2	14	TRBJ2-2	TGTGCCACCATGGGCGCGGGAGGCACCGGGGAGCTGTTTTTT	CATMGAGGTGELFF
TRBV5-6	-	-	14	TRBJ2-7	TGTGCCAGCAGCCTATTACAGGGTACCTACGAGCAGTACTTC	CASSLLQGTYEQYF
TRBV18	once	-	14	TRBJ1-2	TGTGCCAGCTCACCAACGGACGGGAACTATGGCTACACCTTC	CASSPTDGNYGYTF
TRBV21-1	-	-	15	TRBJ2-2	TGTGCCAGCAGCAAAGTAACCCGTGGGACCGGGGAGCTGTTTTTT	CASSKVTRGTGELFF
TRBV7-9	-	TRBD2	15	TRBJ2-4	TGTGCCAGCAGCTCCCGTGAGCTAGCGGAAAACATTCAGTACTTC	CASSSRELAENIQYF
TRBV2	once	-	14	TRBJ2-4	TGTGCCTCCGGGACTGTTCTAGCCAAAAACATTCAGTACTTC	CASGTVLAKNIQYF
TRBV10-3	-	TRBD1	14	TRBJ2-1	TGTGCCACCTCGGGACAGATCCTCAACAATGAGCAGTTCTTC	CATSGQILNNEQFF
TRBV6-1	once	-	15	TRBJ2-7	TGTGCCAGCAGCCCTTGGGGTGGATCCGCCTACGAGCAGTACTTC	CASSPWGGSAYEQYF
TRBV15	-	-	16	TRBJ2-1	TGTGCCACCAGCAGAGATCCCGGAGTAGCTTACAATGAGCAGTTCTTC	CATSRDPGVAYNEQFF
TRBV7-9	-	-	12	TRBJ1-1	TGTGCCAGCAGCTTAGAATACACTGAAGCTTTCTTT	CASSLEYTEAFF
TRBV19	-	-	13	TRBJ2-6	TGTGCCAGTAGTATAAATGGGGCCAACGTCCTGACTTTC	CASSINGANVLTF
TRBV11-3	-	-	13	TRBJ2-7	TGTGCCAGCAGCGCCGGGATTACCTACGAGCAGTACTTC	CASSAGITYEQYF
TRBV30	-	TRBD2	15	TRBJ2-7	TGTGCCTGGAGTGTAGCGGCGGGAGGGCCCTACGAGCAGTACTTC	CAWSVAAGGPYEQYF
TRBV5-6	-	-	13	TRBJ1-1	TGTGCCAGCAGTTTGAGGCTGAGCACTGAAGCTTTCTTT	CASSLRLSTEAFF
TRBV19	-	TRBD1	13	TRBJ1-2	TGTGCCAGTAGTATGGGGACAGGGGGCGGCTACACCTTC	CASSMGTGGGYTF
TRBV12-5	-	TRBD2	17	TRBJ2-2	TGTGCTAGTGGTTTGGCAGTCCTAGCGGGAGGCCTAGTCGAGCTGTTTTTT	CASGLAVLAGGLVELFF
TRBV7-6	once	-	15	TRBJ2-5	TGTGCCAGCAGCTTAGCTCAGGAACGCCCGGAGACCCAGTACTTC	CASSLAQERPETQYF
TRBV4-1	-	-	14	TRBJ1-2	TGCGCCAGCAGCCAAGTCGTAGCGAACTATGGCTACACCTTC	CASSQVVANYGYTF
TRBV7-2	-	-	13	TRBJ1-2	TGTGCCAGCAGCTTAGACAGAGACTATGGCTACACCTTC	CASSLDRDYGYTF
TRBV13	few	-	17	TRBJ2-7	TGTGCCAGCAGCTTAGGCCTTAGAAGCTTGTACTCCTACGAGCAGTACTTC	CASSLGLRSLYSYEQYF
TRBV5-4	-	-	17	TRBJ2-1	TGTGCCAGCAGCCCGGACATCGGTCGAAGCTCCTACAATGAGCAGTTCTTC	CASSPDIGRSSYNEQFF
TRBV28	-	-	15	TRBJ1-1	TGTGCCAGCAGCCTGGTGACGGGCATGAACACTGAAGCTTTCTTT	CASSLVTGMNTEAFF
TRBV6-4	-	-	14	TRBJ1-2	TGTGCCAGCAGAGCCGGGACGGCGATGGGTGGCTACACCTTC	CASRAGTAMGGYTF
TRBV5-1	-	TRBD1	14	TRBJ1-4	TGCGCCAGCAGCTTACGGACAGGGGTTGAAAAACTGTTTTTT	CASSLRTGVEKLFF
TRBV5-6	-	TRBD2	15	TRBJ2-1	TGTGCCAGCAGCTTGTCAACTAGCGTCTACAATGAGCAGTTCTTC	CASSLSTSVYNEQFF
TRBV9	-	-	14	TRBJ2-1	TGTGCCAGCAGCGTAGCTTCGAATGGGAATGAGCAGTTCTTC	CASSVASNGNEQFF
TRBV19	-	-	13	TRBJ1-1	TGTGCCAGTAACCCCGACAGGAACACTGAAGCTTTCTTT	CASNPDRNTEAFF
TRBV5-1	-	TRBD1	16	TRBJ2-5	TGCGCCAGCAGCTTACTCGGACAGGGCGGGTTGGAGACCCAGTACTTC	CASSLLGQGGLETQYF
TRBV11-3	-	-	15	TRBJ2-2	TGTGCCAGCAGCCCAGGGAGAGGAGGCATCCGGGAGCTGTTTTTT	CASSPGRGGIRELFF
TRBV10-3	-	-	12	TRBJ1-1	TGTGCCAGTAGGGCGTTGAACACTGAAGCTTTCTTT	CASRALNTEAFF
TRBV5-1	-	TRBD1	14	TRBJ2-1	TGCGCCAGCAGCGGGGCAGGGGGTGGGAATGAGCAGTTCTTC	CASSGAGGGNEQFF
TRBV4-1	-	-	18	TRBJ1-4	TGCGCCAGCAGCCAAGATCTCGGGTTTTTACCAAGGGGTGAAAAACTGTTTTTT	CASSQDLGFLPRGEKLFF
TRBV13	-	-	17	TRBJ2-1	TGTGCCAGCAGCTTTTACATCGTGGGAGGCCTGGGGAATGAGCAGTTCTTC	CASSFYIVGGLGNEQFF
TRBV15	once	-	16	TRBJ1-1	TGTGCCACCAGCAGAGATGATCGGGGTCTGAACACTGAAGCTTTCTTT	CATSRDDRGLNTEAFF
TRBV30	-	-	14	TRBJ1-1	TGTGCCTGGAGTGAGGGGAGCCAGAACACTGAAGCTTTCTTT	CAWSEGSQNTEAFF
TRBV6-4	-	TRBD1	15	TRBJ1-1	TGTGCCAGTAGAAAAGGGGGACAGGGTGACACTGAAGCTTTCTTT	CASRKGGQGDTEAFF
TRBV14	-	-	17	TRBJ2-3	TGTGCCAGCAGCCTCACAGGGAACGGGGGTTGGGCAGATACGCAGTATTTT	CASSLTGNGGWADTQYF
TRBV7-3	-	TRBD2	16	TRBJ2-3	TGTGCCAGCAGCCGAGAGGTTGCGGGAGGGTCTGATACGCAGTATTTT	CASSREVAGGSDTQYF
TRBV14	-	TRBD1	17	TRBJ1-5	TGTGCCAGCAGCGAGAGACAGGGGGCCTCGAGCAATCAGCCCCAGCATTTT	CASSERQGASSNQPQHF
TRBV4-2	-	TRBD2	19	TRBJ2-2	TGTGCCAGCAGCCAAGATCCACTAGCGGGAGTGTCGAACACCGGGGAGCTGTTTTTT	CASSQDPLAGVSNTGELFF
TRBV18	-	TRBD1	17	TRBJ2-7	TGTGCCAGCTCACCTCTTATGGACAGGGGCGACCCCTACGAGCAGTACTTC	CASSPLMDRGDPYEQYF
TRBV11-2	-	TRBD2	15	TRBJ2-7	TGTGCCAGCAGCTTTGGACTAGCGGGAGGAAGGGAGCAGTACTTC	CASSFGLAGGREQYF
TRBV28	-	TRBD1	15	TRBJ2-5	TGTGCCAGCAGTTTACTCGGGACAGGAGGAGAGACCCAGTACTTC	CASSLLGTGGETQYF
TRBV27	-	TRBD1	14	TRBJ1-1	TGTGCCAGCAGTTTAAAAACGTGGGACAGCAAAGCTTTCTTT	CASSLKTWDSKAFF
TRBV25-1	-	-	15	TRBJ2-7	TGTGCCAGCAGTGCCATGGGGGGACAGAGCTACGAGCAGTACTTC	CASSAMGGQSYEQYF
TRBV6-1	-	-	16	TRBJ1-5	TGTGCCAGCAGTGAAAATTGGACACTAAAGAATCAGCCCCAGCATTTT	CASSENWTLKNQPQHF
TRBV11-2	many	-	14	TRBJ2-7	TGTGCCAGCAGCCTACTCGGGTTGGGCTACGAGCAGTACTTC	CASSLLGLGYEQYF
TRBV6-1	-	-	13	TRBJ2-7	TGTGCCAGCAGCCGGGACACGTCCTACGAGCAGTACTTC	CASSRDTSYEQYF
TRBV14	-	TRBD2	15	TRBJ2-3	TGTGCCAGCAGCCCACAACTAGCGAGCACAGATACGCAGTATTTT	CASSPQLASTDTQYF